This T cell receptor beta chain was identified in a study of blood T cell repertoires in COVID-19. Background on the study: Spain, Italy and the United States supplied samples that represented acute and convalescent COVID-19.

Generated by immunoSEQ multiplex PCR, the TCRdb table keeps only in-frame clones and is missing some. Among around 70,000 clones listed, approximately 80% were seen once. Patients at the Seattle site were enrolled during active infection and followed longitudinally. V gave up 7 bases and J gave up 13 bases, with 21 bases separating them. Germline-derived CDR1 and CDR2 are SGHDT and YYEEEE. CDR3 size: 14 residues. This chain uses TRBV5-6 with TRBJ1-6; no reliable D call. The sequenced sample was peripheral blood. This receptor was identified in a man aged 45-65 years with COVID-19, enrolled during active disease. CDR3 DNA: TGTGCCAGCTGCTCGGGAGGTTTAACGAGGCCCCTCCACTTT. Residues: CASCSGGLTRPLHF.